What follows is one T cell receptor (beta chain) and its context. This record comes from a study of T cell changes during pregnancy in multiple sclerosis. Germline-derived CDR1 and CDR2 are KGHSH and LQKENI. This CDR3 contains 15 residues. The trim removed 6 bases at V and 4 bases at J, leaving 10 bases unmatched. Clones were read by immunoSEQ multiplex PCR, and TCRdb kept only the in-frame ones, dropping some. The table has around 52,000 clones, about 83% seen once; the top ten hold roughly 5%. This chain connects TRBV18 to TRBJ1-1; 8 bases match TRBD1. The clonotype originates from a human donor whose cells served as feeder cells for cultures in a pregnancy study. The specimen was peripheral blood from another person, used as feeder cells. The CDR3 sequence is CASSRTSQGATEAFF. CDR3 nucleotides: TGTGCCAGCTCGCGTACATCGCAGGGGGCCACTGAAGCTTTCTTT.